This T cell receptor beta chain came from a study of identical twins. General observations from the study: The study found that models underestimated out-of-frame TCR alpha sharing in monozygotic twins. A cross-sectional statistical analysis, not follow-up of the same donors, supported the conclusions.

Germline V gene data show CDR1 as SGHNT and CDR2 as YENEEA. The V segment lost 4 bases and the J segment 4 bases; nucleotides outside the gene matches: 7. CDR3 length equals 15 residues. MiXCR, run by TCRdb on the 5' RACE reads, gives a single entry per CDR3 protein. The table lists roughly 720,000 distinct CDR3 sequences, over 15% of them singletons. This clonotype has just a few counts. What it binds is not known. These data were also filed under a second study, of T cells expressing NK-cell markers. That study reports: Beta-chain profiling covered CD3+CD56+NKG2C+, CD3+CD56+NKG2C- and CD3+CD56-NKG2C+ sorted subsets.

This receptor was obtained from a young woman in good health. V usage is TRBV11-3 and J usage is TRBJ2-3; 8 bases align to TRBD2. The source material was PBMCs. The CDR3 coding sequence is TGTGCCAGCAGCTCAGGGGCAGCGGGAGCAGATACGCAGTATTTT. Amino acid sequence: CASSSGAAGADTQYF.